A selection of T cell receptor beta chains follows, all from one sample in a study of OX40 agonist ivuxolimab in advanced cancers. Profiling relied on immunoSEQ multiplex PCR, and the TCRdb table lists in-frame clones only, not all of them. The sample records more than 95,000 clones, roughly 90% being singletons. The input for sequencing was CD4+ or CD8+ T cells sorted from blood, taken in a trial of the OX40 agonist ivuxolimab. The source is an adult with an advanced solid tumor such as melanoma, head and neck, liver or kidney cancer. Both conserved end residues are part of each CDR3. D genes are given only for firm matches. Part of the rows lack a size; the others show once, few, many or a class for expanded clones.

>TRBV28|TRBJ1-2|NA|NA
TGTGCCAGCAGTTTACGGGGTTATGGCTACACCTTC
CASSLRGYGYTF
>TRBV7-9|TRBJ2-5|NA|TRBD2
TGTGCCAGCAGCTCTGGACTAGCGGGGATCCAAGAGACCCAGTACTTC
CASSSGLAGIQETQYF
>TRBV7-2|TRBJ2-6|NA|NA
TGTGCCAGCAGCGCATCGCGGGTTGGTGGGGCCAACGTCCTGACTTTC
CASSASRVGGANVLTF
>TRBV28|TRBJ1-3|NA|TRBD1
TGTGCCAGCAGGAGACAGGGGTCCGCCATATATTTT
CASRRQGSAIYF
>TRBV6-5|TRBJ2-3|NA|TRBD2
TGTGCCAGCAGCAATCGGGGGGGCACCTCAGATACGCAGTATTTT
CASSNRGGTSDTQYF
>TRBV10-3|TRBJ2-2|few|TRBD1
TGTGCCATCGGGGACAGGGCGAACACCGGGGAGCTGTTTTTT
CAIGDRANTGELFF
>TRBV18|TRBJ1-5|NA|NA
TGTGCCAGCTCACCGGACACCGGACAGCTCGATCAGCCCCAGCATTTT
CASSPDTGQLDQPQHF
>TRBV7-2|TRBJ2-5|NA|TRBD1
TGTGCCAGCAGCCCTAGGACAGGGGAAGAGACCCAGTACTTC
CASSPRTGEETQYF
>TRBV19|TRBJ1-5|NA|NA
TGTGCCAGTAGTATCATGACAGTTAATCAGCCCCAGCATTTT
CASSIMTVNQPQHF
>TRBV28|TRBJ2-7|NA|TRBD1
TGTGCCAGTCAAACGGGACAGGCGTTCTACGAGCAGTACTTC
CASQTGQAFYEQYF
>TRBV19|TRBJ2-2|once|NA
TGTGCCAGTAGTATTCACAGGGAGGAGCTGTTTTTT
CASSIHREELFF
>TRBV28|TRBJ1-1|NA|TRBD1
TGTGCCAGCAGTCCTTGGGACAGGGCAAACACTGAAGCTTTCTTT
CASSPWDRANTEAFF
>TRBV10-1|TRBJ1-1|NA|TRBD1
TGCGCCCGCGGACACTTGACAGGGGGGAACACTGAAGCTTTCTTT
CARGHLTGGNTEAFF
>TRBV4-1|TRBJ1-5|few|TRBD1
TGCGCCAGCAGCGCTGACAGGGGAGGACAGCCCCAGCATTTT
CASSADRGGQPQHF
>TRBV6-1|TRBJ1-1|NA|NA
TGTGCCAGCAGTCCCCGGACAGCCTCGAACACTGAAGCTTTCTTT
CASSPRTASNTEAFF
>TRBV18|TRBJ2-5|NA|TRBD1
TGTGCCAGCTCACCCGGGACAGGGAAAAACTCCCAAGAGACCCAGTACTTC
CASSPGTGKNSQETQYF
>TRBV7-2|TRBJ1-6|NA|TRBD1
TGTGCCAGCAGCTTAAGGCAGGGGGACTCACCCCTCCACTTT
CASSLRQGDSPLHF
>TRBV28|TRBJ2-3|NA|TRBD2
TGTGCCAGCAGTTTAGGCGGGGGGTCAGATACGCAGTATTTT
CASSLGGGSDTQYF
>TRBV11-1|TRBJ1-2|NA|NA
TGTGCCAGCAGCCCTTACGATGGCTATGGCTACACCTTC
CASSPYDGYGYTF
>TRBV19|TRBJ2-7|NA|TRBD1
TGTGCCAGTAGTACACTGACAGGGAGCGAGCAGTACTTC
CASSTLTGSEQYF
>TRBV5-8|TRBJ1-3|NA|NA
TGTGCCAGCAGCTTGGACACAGTCCTCTCTGGAAACACCATATATTTT
CASSLDTVLSGNTIYF
>TRBV27|TRBJ1-5|NA|TRBD1
TGTGCCAGCAGTCAACAGGGGCGACAGCCCCAGCATTTT
CASSQQGRQPQHF
>TRBV7-2|TRBJ1-4|NA|NA
TGTGCCAGCAGCCAATTCGATGAAAAACTGTTTTTT
CASSQFDEKLFF
>TRBV6-1|TRBJ1-3|NA|NA
TGTGCCAGCAGCCGGGGGCCTGGAAACACCATATATTTT
CASSRGPGNTIYF
>TRBV5-4|TRBJ1-6|NA|TRBD1
TGTGCCAGCAGCTCTGACAGGGGTCAACGTAATTCACCCCTCCACTTT
CASSSDRGQRNSPLHF
>TRBV29-1|TRBJ1-1|NA|NA
TGCAGCGGTGTACAGGGATTGAACACTGAAGCTTTCTTT
CSGVQGLNTEAFF
>TRBV28|TRBJ1-2|once|NA
TGTGCCAGCTCCCCTGGGGGAGATATCTATGGCTACACCTTC
CASSPGGDIYGYTF
>TRBV6-5|TRBJ1-2|NA|NA
TGTGCCAGCAGTTACTCGAACAGGGCCCCTGGCTACACCTTC
CASSYSNRAPGYTF
>TRBV4-2|TRBJ1-2|once|NA
TGTGCCAGCAGCCAAGATTTCGGGAATAACTATGGCTACACCTTC
CASSQDFGNNYGYTF
>TRBV28|TRBJ2-7|once|TRBD1
TGTGCCAGCAGTTCCCCCGGGACAGGGGGGAATGAGCAGTACTTC
CASSSPGTGGNEQYF
>TRBV19|TRBJ2-1|NA|NA
TGTGCCAGTAACGAGGGTGGCGGCTACACCTACAATGAGCAGTTCTTC
CASNEGGGYTYNEQFF
>TRBV5-6|TRBJ2-1|NA|NA
TGTGCCAGCAGCTTGTGGGGACTTAAAAGCAATGAGCAGTTCTTC
CASSLWGLKSNEQFF
>TRBV5-1|TRBJ1-3|NA|NA
TGCGCCAGCAGCTTGGACGCGGATGGAAACACCATATATTTT
CASSLDADGNTIYF
>TRBV5-1|TRBJ2-2|NA|NA
TGCGCCAGCAGCTTGATCCCAGGGTTGCCCACCGGGGAGCTGTTTTTT
CASSLIPGLPTGELFF
>TRBV25-1|TRBJ2-3|NA|NA
TGTGCCAGCAGTATCCCGGGCCCCAACCAAGATACGCAGTATTTT
CASSIPGPNQDTQYF
>TRBV19|TRBJ2-7|NA|TRBD1
TGTGCCAGTAGGGAATCCACAGGGGGACCCTACGAGCAGTACTTC
CASRESTGGPYEQYF
>TRBV12-1|TRBJ2-6|NA|NA
TGTGCCAGCAGCCCTGCCCGTCCCCCTGGGGCCAACGTCCTGACTTTC
CASSPARPPGANVLTF
>TRBV6-1|TRBJ2-7|NA|NA
TGTGCCAGCAGTCCTGGATACATTTACGAGCAGTACTTC
CASSPGYIYEQYF
>TRBV28|TRBJ1-4|NA|NA
TGTGCCAGCAGTTTTAAGTTCCGGGCCCTTAATGAAAAACTGTTTTTT
CASSFKFRALNEKLFF
>TRBV6-6|TRBJ2-1|NA|TRBD1
TGTGCCAGCAGCCCTCGGGCCGGACAGGGGGCATATGAGCAGTTCTTC
CASSPRAGQGAYEQFF
>TRBV11-3|TRBJ2-1|NA|TRBD1
TGTGCCAGCAGCTTAGGCCCGGGACAGGGGACTTACAATGAGCAGTTCTTC
CASSLGPGQGTYNEQFF
>TRBV5-4|TRBJ2-7|NA|TRBD1
TGTGCCAGCAACTCCGGAGGGGGACAGGGCTCCTACGAGCAGTACTTC
CASNSGGGQGSYEQYF
>TRBV7-2|TRBJ1-1|NA|NA
TGTGCCAGCAGCTTAAGGGCCCCGGGGGGAGGGAACACTGAAGCTTTCTTT
CASSLRAPGGGNTEAFF
>TRBV5-3|TRBJ1-4|NA|NA
TGTGCCAGAAGCCCAGGGACCCAAAAGTTAGATCCGTTTTTT
CARSPGTQKLDPFF
>TRBV25-1|TRBJ2-4|NA|TRBD1
TGTGCCAGACAATCCGGACAGGTCCTTTCCAAAAACATTCAGTACTTC
CARQSGQVLSKNIQYF
>TRBV18|TRBJ2-3|NA|TRBD1
TGTGCCAGCTCACGACAGGGGGATATAGATACGCAGTATTTT
CASSRQGDIDTQYF
>TRBV18|TRBJ2-4|NA|TRBD1
TGTGCCAGCTCACCAGGTGGGGGACAGGGCACTTCGGGGTTCTTC
CASSPGGGQGTSGFF
>TRBV6-5|TRBJ2-7|few|TRBD1
TGTGCCAGCAGCCGACAGGGTTACGAGCAGTACTTC
CASSRQGYEQYF
>TRBV5-5|TRBJ2-7|NA|TRBD2
TGTGCCAGCAGCTTATACGAGCGGGGAAACTACGAGCAGTACTTC
CASSLYERGNYEQYF
>TRBV6-1|TRBJ2-6|NA|NA
TGTGCCAGCAGTGAGTCCGACCGACCGAGACGCTCTGGGGCCAACGTCCTGACTTTC
CASSESDRPRRSGANVLTF
>TRBV7-9|TRBJ2-3|NA|TRBD1
TGTGCCAGCAGCCCGTGGACAGGGGGGGCAGATACGCAGTATTTT
CASSPWTGGADTQYF
>TRBV7-2|TRBJ1-1|NA|NA
TGTGCCAGCAGCTTATGGTCCGGGGCGAACACTGAAGCTTTCTTT
CASSLWSGANTEAFF
>TRBV6-1|TRBJ2-5|NA|NA
TGTGCCAGCAGGGGTCGGGGGTACCAAGAGACCCAGTACTTC
CASRGRGYQETQYF
>TRBV14|TRBJ2-7|NA|NA
TGTGCCAGCAGCCAAGGATACGAGCAGTACTTC
CASSQGYEQYF
>TRBV7-9|TRBJ2-5|NA|TRBD1
TGTGCCAGCAGCCGACAGGGGGCCGGGGATGAGACCCAGTACTTC
CASSRQGAGDETQYF
>TRBV28|TRBJ2-7|NA|NA
TGTGCCAGCAGCCCCACTAGCAGCTACGAGCAGTACTTC
CASSPTSSYEQYF
>TRBV7-9|TRBJ2-7|NA|NA
TGTGCCCTAGAGGTCTCCTACGAGCAGTACTTC
CALEVSYEQYF